Following are 30 T cell receptor beta chains from one sample sequenced in a study of T cell responses to AZD1222 COVID-19 vaccine (dated by TCRdb to the early 2020s). Receptors were amplified or captured by the immunoSEQ multiplex PCR assay. TCRdb took this table from immuneACCESS and kept in-frame rearrangements with V and J called. Such tables lack part of the clones; where checked against another copy, unresolved V genes explain under half of the gap, and the rest is unexplained. The sample has about 86,000 clones on record, almost 90% of them singletons. 6.9% of the sample goes to the ten largest clones. Interpreted using the paper, the time point label stands for: about 28 days (+/-7) after the second vaccine dose. The starting material was peripheral blood, obtained 28 days after the second AZD1222 dose. These receptors all come from an adult who received the AZD1222 COVID-19 vaccine.

The rearrangement uses TRBV5-6 and TRBJ1-5, with 7 bases that match TRBD1. Trimming removed 1 base from V and 7 bases from J; junction bases left unmatched: 5. This CDR3 is built from 14 residues. In germline, CDR1 is SGHDT, CDR2 YYEEEE. CDR3 bases: TGTGCCAGCAGCTTGTTTCAGGGGGACCAGCCCCAGCATTTT. Residues: CASSLFQGDQPQHF.

V and J are TRBV10-3 and TRBJ1-1, with TRBD1 matching over 7 bases. With 6 bases clipped from V and 0 bases from J, the junction kept 10 bases outside the gene matches. Germline CDR1 and CDR2: ENHRY and SYGVKD. The CDR3 sequence is 16 residues long. As DNA, the CDR3 is TGTGCCATCAGAGACCGACAGGGAATCATGAACACTGAAGCTTTCTTT. This codes for CAIRDRQGIMNTEAFF.

The chain combines TRBV10-2 with TRBJ1-5; D is possibly TRBD1 (6 bases). The CDR3 covers 13 residues. CDR1 is WSHSY and CDR2 is SAAADI in the germline V gene. V was trimmed by 5 bases and J by 7 bases, leaving 12 bases between them. The CDR3 protein is CASSSDRKQPQHF. The CDR3 DNA reads as TGCGCCAGCAGTTCGGACAGAAAACAGCCCCAGCATTTT.

This sequence joins TRBV5-1 and TRBJ1-5; 10 nucleotides line up with TRBD1. In germline, CDR1 is SGHRS, CDR2 YFSETQ. The CDR3 covers 15 residues. The V segment lost 3 bases and the J segment 6 bases; nucleotides outside the gene matches: 6. The chain's CDR3 is CASSSETGGGQPQHF. DNA of the CDR3: TGCGCCAGCAGCTCAGAGACAGGGGGCGGTCAGCCCCAGCATTTT.

The chain links TRBV9 to TRBJ2-5; 7 positions match TRBD2. The CDR3 runs to 15 residues. The trim removed 3 bases at V and 2 bases at J, leaving 7 bases unmatched. Germline V gives CDR1 SGDLS, CDR2 YYNGEE. The CDR3 DNA is TGTGCCAGCAGCGCGGGGGGACGCCAGCAAGAGACCCAGTACTTC. It is translated as CASSAGGRQQETQYF.

This chain links TRBV7-2 with TRBJ2-1; tentatively, D is TRBD2 (5 bases). Trimming shortened V by 2 bases and J by 2 bases, and 10 bases separated the two germline ends. CDR1 is SGHTA and CDR2 is FQGNSA in the germline V gene. The CDR3 covers 15 residues. In nucleotides, the CDR3 is TGTGCCAGCAGCTTAATGAGCGGAACCTACAATGAGCAGTTCTTC. It translates to CASSLMSGTYNEQFF.

The rearrangement links TRBV15 to TRBJ2-5; D not resolved. This CDR3 is 15 amino acids long. Trimming left V 0 bases short and J 9 bases short, with 17 bases between. Germline CDR1 is LNHNV and CDR2 is YYDKDF (reference sequence). The CDR3 reads CATSRDRDPAEPQYF. CDR3 nucleotide sequence: TGTGCCACCAGCAGAGATCGTGATCCCGCAGAACCCCAGTACTTC.

In its sample, this clone was seen a few times. V is TRBV6-1 and J is TRBJ2-7; D uncertain. Deletions cut 2 bases from V and 2 bases from J, with 10 bases between. Germline CDR1 is MNHNS and CDR2 is SASEGT. This CDR3 has 14 residues. The CDR3 nucleotides read TGTGCCAGCAGTGAATGGCACGCAGCCTACGAGCAGTACTTC. Its translation: CASSEWHAAYEQYF.

The V call is TRBV28, the J call TRBJ1-2; TRBD1 matches 8 bases. V trimming: 6 bases; J trimming: 8 bases; junction bases outside the gene matches: 5. The CDR3 is made up of 12 amino acids. CDR1 and CDR2 from the germline V gene are MDHEN and SYDVKM. The CDR3 sequence: CASSRDRQGYTF. The CDR3 nucleotides read TGTGCCAGCAGCCGGGACAGGCAGGGCTACACCTTC.

This clone has just one count. V is TRBV6-6 and J is TRBJ2-1, with unresolved D. CDR1 MNHNY and CDR2 SVGAGI come from the germline V gene (reference sequence). This CDR3 spans 16 amino acids. V was trimmed by 2 bases and J by 0 bases, leaving 11 bases between them. The CDR3 DNA follows: TGTGCCAGCAGTTACGCCCAGTCGAGCTCCTACAATGAGCAGTTCTTC. Amino acids: CASSYAQSSSYNEQFF.

This clone was seen more than once but under ten times. The J gene is TRBJ2-2, the V gene TRBV14, with D tentatively TRBD2 (6 bases). Germline V gene sequence: CDR1 SGHDN, CDR2 FVKESK. CDR3 length equals 15 residues. The V end lost 5 bases, the J end lost 4 bases, and 14 bases lay between the germline ends. CDR3 region: CASSGGVTSTGELFF. Written as DNA, the CDR3 is TGTGCCAGCAGCGGAGGGGTAACGAGCACCGGGGAGCTGTTTTTT.

This clone was counted a single time. The gene calls are TRBV3-1 (or the pseudogene TRBV3-2) and TRBJ2-2, with TRBD1 identical over 9 bases. Unmatched junction bases numbered 5, after V lost 7 bases and J lost 2 bases. Germline values: CDR1 LGHDT, CDR2 YNNKEL (reference sequence). CDR3 size: 15 residues. The CDR3 protein is CASTQGQGNTGELFF. CDR3 coding DNA: TGTGCCAGCACCCAGGGACAGGGAAACACCGGGGAGCTGTTTTTT.

The V and J genes are TRBV5-1 and TRBJ2-2; maybe TRBD1 (5 bases). The CDR3 loop spans 14 amino acids. The V and J ends lost 3 bases and 1 base respectively, with 7 bases between them. Germline V gene data show CDR1 as SGHRS and CDR2 as YFSETQ. CDR3: CASSSGQNTGELFF. DNA of the CDR3: TGCGCCAGCAGCTCTGGACAGAACACCGGGGAGCTGTTTTTT.

The V call is TRBV11-1, the J call TRBJ1-6; D is perhaps TRBD1 (6 bases). This CDR3 is 13 amino acids long. Germline-derived CDR1 and CDR2 are SGHAT and FQDESV (reference sequence). V lost 4 bases, J lost 12 bases, and 13 bases lay in between. The CDR3 nucleotides are TGTGCCAGCAGCTCCGGACAGCAAAGACCCCTCCACTTT. It yields the protein CASSSGQQRPLHF. Full variable domain (outside the CDR3, taken from reference TRBV11-1 and TRBJ1-6): EAEVAQSPRYKITEKSQAVAFWCDPISGHATLYWYRQILGQGPELLVQFQDESVVDDSQLPKDRFSAERLKGVDSTLKIQPAELGDSAMYLCASSSGQQRPLHFGNGTRLTVT.

This chain connects TRBV19 to TRBJ2-1, with TRBD2 as a possible D gene (5 bases). Germline V gene data show CDR1 as LNHDA and CDR2 as SQIVND (reference sequence). The V end was cut by 7 bases, the J end by 3 bases, with 13 bases between. The CDR3 length is 14 residues. The CDR3 reads CASKRAAHYNEQFF. Here the CDR3 DNA reads TGTGCCAGTAAGAGGGCGGCTCACTACAATGAGCAGTTCTTC.

The rearrangement links TRBV6-5 to TRBJ2-5; possibly TRBD2 for D (6 bases). Germline V CDR1 and CDR2: MNHEY, SVGAGI. Trimming removed 2 bases at V and 6 bases at J, with 16 bases between. The CDR3 length is 15 residues. In DNA form, the CDR3 reads TGTGCCAGCAGTTACGCCTCATCGGGAGCAAAGACCCAGTACTTC. Translation gives CASSYASSGAKTQYF.

The chain combines TRBV20-1 with TRBJ2-1; no clear D. Germline V gives CDR1 DFQATT, CDR2 SNEGSKA (reference sequence). The V and J ends lost 4 bases and 12 bases respectively, with 13 bases between them. The CDR3 has 11 residues. The DNA for the CDR3 is TGCAGTGCTATACCTGGTATTAGGCAGTTCTTC. Its translation: CSAIPGIRQFF.

The V gene is TRBV28, the J gene TRBJ1-2; no clear D gene. Germline V gene lookup returns CDR1 MDHEN and CDR2 SYDVKM. This CDR3 contains 18 residues. V gave up 5 bases and J gave up 9 bases, with 31 bases separating them. The CDR3, as DNA: TGTGCCAGCAGTCCATATCCCCGGGGATGGAGGGAGGGTCTTAGCTACACCTTC. Protein: CASSPYPRGWREGLSYTF.

V is TRBV6-4 and J is TRBJ1-5, with TRBD1 as a possible D gene (6 bases). This CDR3 spans 14 amino acids. CDR1 and CDR2 from the germline V gene are MRHNA and SNTAGT. Trimming took off 6 bases at V and 4 bases at J, with 13 bases between the two ends. CDR3 sequence (DNA): TGTGCCAGCAGCCAACAGGGAGAGAATCAGCCCCAGCATTTT. Its protein is CASSQQGENQPQHF.

This chain links TRBV27 with TRBJ2-1, with a tentative D call TRBD2 (7 bases). CDR1 and CDR2 (germline): MNHEY, SMNVEV (reference sequence). V dropped 7 bases and J dropped 7 bases, with 20 bases sitting between them. This CDR3 is built from 15 residues. CDR3 bases: TGTGCCAGCACCTCGCTAGGGGGTAGCGGGAATGAGCAGTTCTTC. Protein sequence: CASTSLGGSGNEQFF.

This chain links TRBV5-4 with TRBJ2-7, with D unresolved. V dropped 1 base and J dropped 1 base, with 15 bases sitting between them. Germline CDR1 and CDR2: SGHNT and YYREEE (reference sequence). This CDR3 spans 16 amino acids. The CDR3 protein is CASSLSLGGLSYEQYF. CDR3 DNA: TGTGCCAGCAGCTTGTCTCTAGGTGGTCTTTCCTACGAGCAGTACTTC.

This chain connects TRBV7-2 to TRBJ2-1; 7 bases fit TRBD2. Germline V gene lookup returns CDR1 SGHTA and CDR2 FQGNSA. CDR3 length: 14 residues. Trimming at V came to 3 bases and at J to 4 bases, leaving 3 bases not matched to a gene. The CDR3 region has the DNA TGTGCCAGCAGCTTTCCTAGCGGATACAATGAGCAGTTCTTC. Protein: CASSFPSGYNEQFF.

This chain uses TRBV24-1 with TRBJ2-3, with 11 bases that match TRBD2. The ends lost 7 bases at V and 0 bases at J; junction bases unmatched: 8. In germline, CDR1 is KGHDR, CDR2 SFDVKD. The CDR3 contains 17 residues. The CDR3 DNA reads as TGTGCCACCAGAGCCCTGGGACTAGCGGATAGCACAGATACGCAGTATTTT. Translation: CATRALGLADSTDTQYF.

This rearrangement joins TRBV6-5 to TRBJ2-7; D is undetermined. Trimming removed 6 bases from V and 5 bases from J, with 20 bases in between. CDR3 size: 15 residues. Germline V gives CDR1 MNHEY, CDR2 SVGAGI. For the CDR3, the DNA is TGTGCCAGCAGACCACTCGGGCCTAGTCGGGACGAGCAGTACTTC. It encodes CASRPLGPSRDEQYF.

CDR3 sequence reads: CASSPSPGGLSYEQYF. The CDR3 DNA sequence: TGTGCCAGCAGTCCCTCCCCAGGGGGCCTTAGCTACGAGCAGTACTTC. This rearrangement joins TRBV28 to TRBJ2-7; 8 bases agree with TRBD1. J was trimmed by 3 bases and V by 5 bases; bases with no gene match: 12. Germline lookup yields CDR1 MDHEN and CDR2 SYDVKM. This CDR3 is built from 16 residues.

This clone was seen a few times. The chain recombines TRBV29-1 with TRBJ2-5; 14 bases match TRBD2. The junction had 6 bases not matched to a gene; V was cut back by 7 bases and J by 2 bases. Germline V gene sequence: CDR1 SQVTM, CDR2 ANQGSEA. This CDR3 has 15 residues. The CDR3 DNA reads as TGCAGCGGTCTCGGACTAGCGGGAGGACAAGAGACCCAGTACTTC. It codes for CSGLGLAGGQETQYF.

The table lists this clone with a few counts. The chain couples TRBV16 to TRBJ2-7, with TRBD2 matching 13 bases. The CDR3 covers 15 residues. Trimming took 2 bases from V and 6 from J; bases not matched to a gene: 4. CDR1 and CDR2 (germline): KGHSY, FQNENV. The CDR3 protein is CASSQPGLAGVEQYF. The CDR3 DNA reads as TGTGCCAGCAGCCAACCCGGACTAGCGGGAGTCGAGCAGTACTTC.

The chain carries TRBV4-3 and TRBJ2-3; D perhaps matches TRBD1 (5 bases). Germline loops: CDR1 LGHNA, CDR2 YSLEER. The CDR3 sequence is 17 residues long. The V end was cut by 0 bases, the J end by 4 bases, with 17 bases between. CDR3 in amino acids: CASSQEPRAGKADTQYF. For the CDR3, the DNA is TGCGCCAGCAGCCAAGAGCCCCGTGCAGGGAAGGCAGATACGCAGTATTTT.

The chain combines TRBV4-1 with TRBJ1-2; D not resolved. The CDR3 runs to 13 residues. The germline V gene has CDR1 MGHRA and CDR2 YSYEKL. With 4 bases removed from V and 7 bases from J, the gap between germline ends came to 13 bases. CDR3 loop: CASSPFPLSGYTF. The CDR3 DNA is TGCGCCAGCAGCCCCTTTCCCCTATCTGGCTACACCTTC.

The chain's CDR3 is CAWRGQGNTEAFF. The DNA for the CDR3 is TGTGCCTGGCGGGGACAGGGGAACACTGAAGCTTTCTTT. The chain employs TRBV30 and TRBJ1-1, with 9 bases identical to TRBD1. CDR1 and CDR2 (germline): GTSNPN, SVGIG (reference sequence). CDR3 length: 13 residues. With V trimmed by 5 bases and J by 1 base, 2 bases remained unmatched.